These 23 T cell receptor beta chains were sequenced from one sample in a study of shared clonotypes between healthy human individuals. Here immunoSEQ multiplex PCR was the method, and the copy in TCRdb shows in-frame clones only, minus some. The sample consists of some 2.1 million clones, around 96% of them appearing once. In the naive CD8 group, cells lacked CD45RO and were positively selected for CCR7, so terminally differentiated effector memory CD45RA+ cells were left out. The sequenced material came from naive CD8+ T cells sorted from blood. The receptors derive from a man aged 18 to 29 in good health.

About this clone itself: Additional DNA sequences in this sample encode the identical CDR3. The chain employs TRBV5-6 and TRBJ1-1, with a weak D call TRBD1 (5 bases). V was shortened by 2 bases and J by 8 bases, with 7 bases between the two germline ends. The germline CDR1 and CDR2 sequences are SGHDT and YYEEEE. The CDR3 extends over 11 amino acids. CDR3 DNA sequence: TGTGCCAGCAGCTTCGCAGGGGAAGCTTTCTTT. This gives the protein CASSFAGEAFF.

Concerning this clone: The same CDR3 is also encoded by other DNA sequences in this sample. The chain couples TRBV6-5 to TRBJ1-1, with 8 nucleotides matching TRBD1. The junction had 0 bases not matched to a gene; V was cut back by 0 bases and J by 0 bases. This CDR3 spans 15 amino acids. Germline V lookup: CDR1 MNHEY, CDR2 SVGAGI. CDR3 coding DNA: TGTGCCAGCAGTTACTCGACAGGGGTGAACACTGAAGCTTTCTTT. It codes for CASSYSTGVNTEAFF.

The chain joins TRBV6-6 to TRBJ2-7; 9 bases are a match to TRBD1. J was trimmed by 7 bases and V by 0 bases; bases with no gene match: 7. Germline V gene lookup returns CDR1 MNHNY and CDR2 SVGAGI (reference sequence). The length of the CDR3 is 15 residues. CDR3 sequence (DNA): TGTGCCAGCAGTTACTCCGACAGGGGGGGGTTGGAGCAGTACTTC. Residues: CASSYSDRGGLEQYF.

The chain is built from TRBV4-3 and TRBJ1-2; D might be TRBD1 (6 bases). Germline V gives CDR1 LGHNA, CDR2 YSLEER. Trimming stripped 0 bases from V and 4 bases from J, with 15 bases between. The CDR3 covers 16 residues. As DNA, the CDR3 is TGCGCCAGCAGCCAAGATTCTCCAGGGGCAAGCTATGGCTACACCTTC. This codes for CASSQDSPGASYGYTF.

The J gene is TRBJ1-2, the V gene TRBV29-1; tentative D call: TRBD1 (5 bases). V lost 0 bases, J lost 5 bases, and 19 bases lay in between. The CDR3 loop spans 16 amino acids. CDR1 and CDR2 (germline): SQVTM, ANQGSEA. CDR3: CSVEDWGRAPEYGYTF. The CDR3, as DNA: TGCAGCGTTGAAGATTGGGGGAGGGCCCCAGAGTATGGCTACACCTTC.

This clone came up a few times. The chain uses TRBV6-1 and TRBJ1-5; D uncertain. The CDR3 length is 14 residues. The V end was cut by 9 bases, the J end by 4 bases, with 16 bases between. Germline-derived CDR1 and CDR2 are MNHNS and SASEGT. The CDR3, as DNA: TGTGCCAGTACAAGGGTTGGGATTAATCAGCCCCAGCATTTT. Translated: CASTRVGINQPQHF.

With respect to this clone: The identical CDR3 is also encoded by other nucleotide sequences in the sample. This CDR3 reads CASSSTGTSNQPQHF. CDR3 DNA: TGTGCCAGCAGCTCCACCGGGACAAGCAATCAGCCCCAGCATTTT. The rearrangement uses TRBV7-9 and TRBJ1-5, with a weak D call TRBD1 (6 bases). The germline CDR1 and CDR2 sequences are SEHNR and FQNEAQ (reference sequence). V dropped 4 bases and J dropped 1 base, with 11 bases sitting between them. The CDR3 totals 15 residues.

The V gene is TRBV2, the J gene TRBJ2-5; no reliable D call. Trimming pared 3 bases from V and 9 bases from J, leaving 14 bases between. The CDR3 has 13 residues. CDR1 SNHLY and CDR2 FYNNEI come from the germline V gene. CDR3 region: CASSDGYATAQYF. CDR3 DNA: TGTGCCAGCAGTGATGGCTACGCAACGGCCCAGTACTTC.

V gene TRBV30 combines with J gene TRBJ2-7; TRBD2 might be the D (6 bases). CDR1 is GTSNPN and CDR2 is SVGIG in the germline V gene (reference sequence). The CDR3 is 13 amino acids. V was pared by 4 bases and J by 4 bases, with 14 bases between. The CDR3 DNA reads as TGTGCCTGGACCCCGGGACTGGGGTACGAGCAGTACTTC. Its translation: CAWTPGLGYEQYF.

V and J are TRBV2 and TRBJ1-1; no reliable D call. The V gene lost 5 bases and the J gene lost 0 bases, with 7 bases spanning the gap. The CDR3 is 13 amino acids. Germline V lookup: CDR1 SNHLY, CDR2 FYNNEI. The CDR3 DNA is TGTGCCAGCAGTCCCAGGTTGAACACTGAAGCTTTCTTT. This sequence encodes CASSPRLNTEAFF.

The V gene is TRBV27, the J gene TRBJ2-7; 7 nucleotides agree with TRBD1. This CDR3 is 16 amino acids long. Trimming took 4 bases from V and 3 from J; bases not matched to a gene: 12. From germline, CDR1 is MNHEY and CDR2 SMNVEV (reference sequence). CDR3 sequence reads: CASSSQTGLVFYEQYF. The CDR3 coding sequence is TGTGCCAGCAGTTCCCAGACAGGGTTGGTTTTCTACGAGCAGTACTTC.

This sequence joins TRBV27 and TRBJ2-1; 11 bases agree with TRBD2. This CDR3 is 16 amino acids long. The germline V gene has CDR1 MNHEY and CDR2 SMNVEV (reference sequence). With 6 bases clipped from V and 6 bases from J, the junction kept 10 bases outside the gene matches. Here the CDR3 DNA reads TGTGCCAGCAGCCCTATAGCGGGAGGGCCATTCAATGAGCAGTTCTTC. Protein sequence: CASSPIAGGPFNEQFF.

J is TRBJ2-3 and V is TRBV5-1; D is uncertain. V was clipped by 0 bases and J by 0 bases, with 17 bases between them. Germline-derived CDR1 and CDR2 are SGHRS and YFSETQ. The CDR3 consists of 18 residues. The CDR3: CASSLASPWTTSTDTQYF. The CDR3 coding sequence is TGCGCCAGCAGCTTGGCCTCCCCGTGGACGACTAGCACAGATACGCAGTATTTT.

The CDR3 DNA sequence: TGTGCCAGCAGTCTAAGCGGGCGACAGGATGAGCAGTTCTTC. Translating gives CASSLSGRQDEQFF. The J gene is TRBJ2-1, the V gene TRBV28; D could derive from TRBD1 or TRBD2 (6 bases each). This CDR3 contains 14 residues. Deletions cut 5 bases from V and 8 bases from J, with 16 bases between. Germline V gene data show CDR1 as MDHEN and CDR2 as SYDVKM. The variable domain in full, with the rest retrieved from reference TRBV28 and TRBJ2-1, is DVKVTQSSRYLVKRTGEKVFLECVQDMDHENMFWYRQDPGLGLRLIYFSYDVKMKEKGDIPEGYSVSREKKERFSLILESASTNQTSMYLCASSLSGRQDEQFFGPGTRLTVL.

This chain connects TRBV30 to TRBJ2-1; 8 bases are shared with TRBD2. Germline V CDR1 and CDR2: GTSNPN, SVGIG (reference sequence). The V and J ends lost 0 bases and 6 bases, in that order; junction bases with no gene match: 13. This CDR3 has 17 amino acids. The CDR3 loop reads CAWSVGAGVSGGNEQFF. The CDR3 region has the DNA TGTGCCTGGAGTGTTGGAGCGGGAGTGTCTGGGGGCAATGAGCAGTTCTTC. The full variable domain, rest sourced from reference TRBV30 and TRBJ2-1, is SQTIHQWPATLVQPVGSPLSLECTVEGTSNPNLYWYRQAAGRGLQLLFYSVGIGQISSEVPQNLSASRPQDRQFILSSKKLLLSDSGFYLCAWSVGAGVSGGNEQFFGPGTRLTVL.

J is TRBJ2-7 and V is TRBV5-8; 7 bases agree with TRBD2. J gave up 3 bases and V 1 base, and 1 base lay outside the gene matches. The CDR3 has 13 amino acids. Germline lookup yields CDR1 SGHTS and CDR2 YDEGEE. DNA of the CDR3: TGTGCCAGCAGCTTGTGGGAGGGCTACGAGCAGTACTTC. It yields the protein CASSLWEGYEQYF. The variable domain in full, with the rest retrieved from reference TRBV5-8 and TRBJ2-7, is EAGVTQSPTHLIKTRGQQATLRCSPISGHTSVYWYQQALGLGLQFLLWYDEGEERNRGNFPPRFSGRQFPNYSSELNVNALELEDSALYLCASSLWEGYEQYFGPGTRLTVT.

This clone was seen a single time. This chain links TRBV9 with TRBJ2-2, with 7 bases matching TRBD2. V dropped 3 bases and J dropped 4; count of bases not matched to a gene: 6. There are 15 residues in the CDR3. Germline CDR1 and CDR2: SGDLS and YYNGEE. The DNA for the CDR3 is TGTGCCAGCAGCGAGGGAGGGAGAGGCACCGGGGAGCTGTTTTTT. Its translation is CASSEGGRGTGELFF. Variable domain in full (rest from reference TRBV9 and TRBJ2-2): DSGVTQTPKHLITATGQRVTLRCSPRSGDLSVYWYQQSLDQGLQFLIQYYNGEERAKGNILERFSAQQFPDLHSELNLSSLELGDSALYFCASSEGGRGTGELFFGEGSRLTVL.

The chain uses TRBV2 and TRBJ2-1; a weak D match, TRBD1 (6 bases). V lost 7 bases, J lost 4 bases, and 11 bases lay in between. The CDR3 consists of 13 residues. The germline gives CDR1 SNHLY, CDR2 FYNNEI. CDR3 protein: CASTQQGYNEQFF. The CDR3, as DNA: TGTGCCAGCACCCAACAGGGTTACAATGAGCAGTTCTTC.

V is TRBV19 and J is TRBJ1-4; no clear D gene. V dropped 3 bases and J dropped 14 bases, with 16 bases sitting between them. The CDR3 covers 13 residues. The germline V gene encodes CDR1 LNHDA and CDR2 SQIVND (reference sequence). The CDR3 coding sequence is TGTGCCAGTAGTATCTGGCAGGATGGTTGGCTGTTTTTT. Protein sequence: CASSIWQDGWLFF. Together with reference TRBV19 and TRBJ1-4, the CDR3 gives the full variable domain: DGGITQSPKYLFRKEGQNVTLSCEQNLNHDAMYWYRQDPGQGLRLIYYSQIVNDFQKGDIAEGYSVSREKKESFPLTVTSAQKNPTAFYLCASSIWQDGWLFFGSGTQLSVL.

CDR3 DNA sequence: TGCGCCAGCAGCCAAGACGGCGGGGGCACAGATACGCAGTATTTT. Encoded protein: CASSQDGGGTDTQYF. The gene calls are TRBV4-3 and TRBJ2-3; D may be TRBD2 (6 bases). This CDR3 comprises 15 residues. Germline V CDR1 and CDR2: LGHNA, YSLEER. The ends were cut back, 0 bases at V and 1 base at J, with 8 bases in the middle.

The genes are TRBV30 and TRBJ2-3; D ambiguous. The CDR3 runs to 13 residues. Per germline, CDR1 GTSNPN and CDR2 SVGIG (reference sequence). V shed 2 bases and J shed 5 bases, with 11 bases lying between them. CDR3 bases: TGTGCCTGGAGTTTAATGCTGGGAGATACGCAGTATTTT. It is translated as CAWSLMLGDTQYF.

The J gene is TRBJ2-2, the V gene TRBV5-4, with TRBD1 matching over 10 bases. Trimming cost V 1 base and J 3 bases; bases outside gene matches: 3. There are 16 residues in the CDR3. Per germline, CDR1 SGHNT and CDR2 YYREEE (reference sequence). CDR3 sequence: CASSLTGTGDTGELFF. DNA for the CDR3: TGTGCCAGCAGCTTGACCGGGACAGGGGACACCGGGGAGCTGTTTTTT. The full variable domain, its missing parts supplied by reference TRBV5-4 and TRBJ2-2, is ETGVTQSPTHLIKTRGQQVTLRCSSQSGHNTVSWYQQALGQGPQFIFQYYREEENGRGNFPPRFSGLQFPNYSSELNVNALELDDSALYLCASSLTGTGDTGELFFGEGSRLTVL.

The CDR3 region is CASSWGAGEGGELFF. Written as DNA, the CDR3 is TGTGCCAGCAGCTGGGGGGCAGGGGAAGGCGGGGAGCTGTTTTTT. The chain combines TRBV5-4 with TRBJ2-2; D assignment may be TRBD1 or TRBD2 (6 bases each). The V gene lost 3 bases and the J gene lost 7 bases, with 16 bases spanning the gap. The CDR3 is 15 amino acids. From germline, CDR1 is SGHNT and CDR2 YYREEE (reference sequence).